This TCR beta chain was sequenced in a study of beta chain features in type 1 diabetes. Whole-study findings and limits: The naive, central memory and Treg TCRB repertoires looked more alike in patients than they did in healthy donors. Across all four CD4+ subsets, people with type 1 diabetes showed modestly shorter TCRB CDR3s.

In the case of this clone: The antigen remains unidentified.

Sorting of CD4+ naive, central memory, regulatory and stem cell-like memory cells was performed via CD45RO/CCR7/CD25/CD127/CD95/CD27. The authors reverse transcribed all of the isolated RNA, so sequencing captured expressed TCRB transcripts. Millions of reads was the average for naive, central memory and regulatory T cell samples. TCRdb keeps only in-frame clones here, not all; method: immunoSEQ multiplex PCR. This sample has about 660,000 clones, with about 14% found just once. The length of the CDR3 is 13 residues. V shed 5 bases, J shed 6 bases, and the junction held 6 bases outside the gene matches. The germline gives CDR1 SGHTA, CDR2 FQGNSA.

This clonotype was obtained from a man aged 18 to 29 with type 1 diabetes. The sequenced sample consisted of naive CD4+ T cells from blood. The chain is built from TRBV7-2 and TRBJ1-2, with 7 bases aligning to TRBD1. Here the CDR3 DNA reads TGTGCCAGCAGCGAACCCACAGGGGATGGCTACACCTTC. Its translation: CASSEPTGDGYTF.